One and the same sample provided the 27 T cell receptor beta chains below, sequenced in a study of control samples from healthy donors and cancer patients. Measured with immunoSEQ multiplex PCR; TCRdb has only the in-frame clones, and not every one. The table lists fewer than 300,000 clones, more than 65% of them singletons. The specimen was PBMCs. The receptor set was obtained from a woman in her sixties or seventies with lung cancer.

The CDR3 loop is CASSEAGTGLYEQYF. CDR3 nucleotides: TGTGCCAGCAGTGAAGCGGGGACAGGGTTGTACGAGCAGTACTTC. The V gene is TRBV6-1, the J gene TRBJ2-7, with 9 bases aligning to TRBD1. The CDR3 is 15 residues long. The V and J ends lost 0 bases and 4 bases, in that order; junction bases with no gene match: 4. CDR1 is MNHNS, CDR2 SASEGT, per germline.

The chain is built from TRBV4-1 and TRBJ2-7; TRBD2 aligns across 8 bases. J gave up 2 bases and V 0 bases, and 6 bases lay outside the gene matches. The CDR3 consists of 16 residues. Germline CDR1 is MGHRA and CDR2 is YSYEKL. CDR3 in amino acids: CASSQEISGVTYEQYF. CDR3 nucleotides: TGCGCCAGCAGCCAAGAGATTAGCGGGGTGACCTACGAGCAGTACTTC.

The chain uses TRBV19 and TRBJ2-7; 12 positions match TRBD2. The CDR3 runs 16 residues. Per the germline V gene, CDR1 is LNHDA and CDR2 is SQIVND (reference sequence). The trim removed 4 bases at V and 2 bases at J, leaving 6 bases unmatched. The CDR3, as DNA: TGTGCCAGTAGTAGAAGCCGACTAGCGGGGGCCTACGAGCAGTACTTC. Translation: CASSRSRLAGAYEQYF. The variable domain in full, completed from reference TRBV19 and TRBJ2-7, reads DGGITQSPKYLFRKEGQNVTLSCEQNLNHDAMYWYRQDPGQGLRLIYYSQIVNDFQKGDIAEGYSVSREKKESFPLTVTSAQKNPTAFYLCASSRSRLAGAYEQYFGPGTRLTVT.

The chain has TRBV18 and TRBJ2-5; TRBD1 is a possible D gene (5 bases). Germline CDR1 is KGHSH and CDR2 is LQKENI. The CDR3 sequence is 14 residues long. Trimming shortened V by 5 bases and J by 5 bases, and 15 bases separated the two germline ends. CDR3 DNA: TGTGCCAGCTCATTTTCAGGGTCAGCGGAGACCCAGTACTTC. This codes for CASSFSGSAETQYF.

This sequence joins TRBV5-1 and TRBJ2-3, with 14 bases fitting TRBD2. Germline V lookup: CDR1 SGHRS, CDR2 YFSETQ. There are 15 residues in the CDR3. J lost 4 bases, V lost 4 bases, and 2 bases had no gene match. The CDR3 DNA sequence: TGCGCCAGCAGCGGGGGACTAGCGGGGGCAGATACGCAGTATTTT. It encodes CASSGGLAGADTQYF.

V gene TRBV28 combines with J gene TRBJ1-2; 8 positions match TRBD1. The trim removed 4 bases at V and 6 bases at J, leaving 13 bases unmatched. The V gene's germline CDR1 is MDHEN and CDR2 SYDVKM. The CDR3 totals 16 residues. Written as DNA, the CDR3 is TGTGCCAGCAGTTCGGGACAGGACCTCGGGGTTCATGGCTACACCTTC. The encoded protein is CASSSGQDLGVHGYTF.

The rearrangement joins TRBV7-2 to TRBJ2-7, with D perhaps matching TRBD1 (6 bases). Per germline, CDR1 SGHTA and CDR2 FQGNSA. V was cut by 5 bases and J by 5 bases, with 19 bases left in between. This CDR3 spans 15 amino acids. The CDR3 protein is CASSLGQGSPHEQYF. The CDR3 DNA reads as TGTGCCAGCAGCCTGGGGCAGGGGAGCCCTCACGAGCAGTACTTC.

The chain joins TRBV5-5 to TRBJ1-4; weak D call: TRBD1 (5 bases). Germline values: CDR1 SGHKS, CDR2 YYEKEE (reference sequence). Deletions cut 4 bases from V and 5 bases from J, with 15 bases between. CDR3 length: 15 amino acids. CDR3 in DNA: TGTGCCAGCAGCGGCAGGCAGGGAAGGAATGAAAAACTGTTTTTT. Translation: CASSGRQGRNEKLFF.

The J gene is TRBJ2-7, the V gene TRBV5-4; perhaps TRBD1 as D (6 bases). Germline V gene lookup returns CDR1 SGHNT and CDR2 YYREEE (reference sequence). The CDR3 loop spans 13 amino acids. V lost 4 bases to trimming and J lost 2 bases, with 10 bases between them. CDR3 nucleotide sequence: TGTGCCAGCAGCGAGTCAGGGGCCTACGAGCAGTACTTC. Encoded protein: CASSESGAYEQYF.

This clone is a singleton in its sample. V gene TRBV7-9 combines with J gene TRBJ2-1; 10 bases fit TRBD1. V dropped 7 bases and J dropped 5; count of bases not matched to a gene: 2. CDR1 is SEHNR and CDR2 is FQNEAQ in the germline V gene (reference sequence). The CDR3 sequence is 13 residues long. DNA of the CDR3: TGTGCCAGCAAAGACAGGGGGCACAATGAGCAGTTCTTC. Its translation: CASKDRGHNEQFF.

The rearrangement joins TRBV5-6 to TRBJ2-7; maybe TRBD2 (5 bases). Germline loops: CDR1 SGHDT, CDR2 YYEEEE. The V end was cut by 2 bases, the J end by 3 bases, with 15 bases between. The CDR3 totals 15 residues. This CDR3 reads CASSFPGSRDYEQYF. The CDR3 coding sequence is TGTGCCAGCAGCTTCCCGGGATCCCGGGACTACGAGCAGTACTTC.

For the CDR3, the DNA is TGTGCCAGCAGCCAAGAAAGGGGGCCGGGCTATGGCTACACCTTC. Translating it yields CASSQERGPGYGYTF. The chain recombines TRBV3-1 (or the pseudogene TRBV3-2) with TRBJ1-2, with 7 bases matching TRBD1. Losses at the gene ends were 0 bases for V and 4 bases for J; bases not matched to a gene: 5. Germline assignment: CDR1 LGHDT and CDR2 YNNKEL (reference sequence). The CDR3 has 15 residues.

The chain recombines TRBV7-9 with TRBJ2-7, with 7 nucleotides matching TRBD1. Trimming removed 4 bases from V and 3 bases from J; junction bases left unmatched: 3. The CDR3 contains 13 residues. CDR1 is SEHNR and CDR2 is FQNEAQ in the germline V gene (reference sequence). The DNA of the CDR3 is TGTGCCAGCAGCTACGGGACAGTCTACGAGCAGTACTTC. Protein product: CASSYGTVYEQYF.

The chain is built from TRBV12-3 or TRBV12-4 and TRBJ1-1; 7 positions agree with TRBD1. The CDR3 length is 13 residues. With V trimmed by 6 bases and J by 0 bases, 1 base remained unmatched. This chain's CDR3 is CASRTGMNTEAFF. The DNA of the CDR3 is TGTGCCAGCAGGACAGGGATGAACACTGAAGCTTTCTTT.

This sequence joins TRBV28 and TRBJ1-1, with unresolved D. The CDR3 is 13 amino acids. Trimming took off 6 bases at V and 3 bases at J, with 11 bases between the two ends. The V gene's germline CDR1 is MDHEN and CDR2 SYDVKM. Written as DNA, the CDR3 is TGTGCCAGCAGGAATACAGCTTACACTGAAGCTTTCTTT. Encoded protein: CASRNTAYTEAFF.

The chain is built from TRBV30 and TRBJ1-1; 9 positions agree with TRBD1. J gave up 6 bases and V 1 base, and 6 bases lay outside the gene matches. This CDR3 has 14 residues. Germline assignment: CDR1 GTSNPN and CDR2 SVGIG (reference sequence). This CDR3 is CAWSADRGTAEAFF. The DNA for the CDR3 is TGTGCCTGGAGTGCAGACAGGGGGACGGCTGAAGCTTTCTTT.

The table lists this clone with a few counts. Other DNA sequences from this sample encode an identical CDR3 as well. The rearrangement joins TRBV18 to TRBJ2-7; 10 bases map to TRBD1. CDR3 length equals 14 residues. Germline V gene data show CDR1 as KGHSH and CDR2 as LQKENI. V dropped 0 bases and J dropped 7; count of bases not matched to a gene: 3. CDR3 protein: CASSPPTGGGEQYF. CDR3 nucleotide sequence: TGTGCCAGCTCACCACCGACAGGGGGCGGAGAGCAGTACTTC.

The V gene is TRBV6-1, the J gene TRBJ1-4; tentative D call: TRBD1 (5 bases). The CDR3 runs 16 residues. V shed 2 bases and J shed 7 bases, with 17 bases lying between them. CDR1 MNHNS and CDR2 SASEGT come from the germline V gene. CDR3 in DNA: TGTGCCAGCAGTGAACCCGTGGGGGTGGACGTTGAAAAACTGTTTTTT. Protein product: CASSEPVGVDVEKLFF.

The CDR3 DNA sequence: TGTGCCAGTAGTCCCTATGGAGGGGCTTGGTATGGCTACACCTTC. It specifies CASSPYGGAWYGYTF. The chain has TRBV19 and TRBJ1-2; D is possibly TRBD1 (5 bases). The V gene's germline CDR1 is LNHDA and CDR2 SQIVND (reference sequence). The CDR3 has 15 residues. Trimming shortened V by 5 bases and J by 5 bases, and 18 bases separated the two germline ends.

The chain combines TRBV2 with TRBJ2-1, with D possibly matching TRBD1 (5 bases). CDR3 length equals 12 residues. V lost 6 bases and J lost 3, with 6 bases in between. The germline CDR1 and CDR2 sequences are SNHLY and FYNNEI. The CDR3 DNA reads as TGTGCCAGCAGAGGGGACTACAATGAGCAGTTCTTC. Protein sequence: CASRGDYNEQFF.

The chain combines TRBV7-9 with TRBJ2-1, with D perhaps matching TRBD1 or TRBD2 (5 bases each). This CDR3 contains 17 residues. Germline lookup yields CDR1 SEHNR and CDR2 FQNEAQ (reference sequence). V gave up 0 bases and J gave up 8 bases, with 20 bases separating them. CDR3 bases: TGTGCCAGCAGCTTAGCGCCGGGGACCGGCAGGGCCGATGAGCAGTTCTTC. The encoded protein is CASSLAPGTGRADEQFF.

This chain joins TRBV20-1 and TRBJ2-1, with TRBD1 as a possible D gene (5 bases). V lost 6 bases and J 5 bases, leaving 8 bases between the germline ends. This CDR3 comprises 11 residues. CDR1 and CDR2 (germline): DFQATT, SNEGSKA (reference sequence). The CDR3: CSASDNNEQFF. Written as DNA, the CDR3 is TGCAGTGCCTCGGACAACAATGAGCAGTTCTTC.

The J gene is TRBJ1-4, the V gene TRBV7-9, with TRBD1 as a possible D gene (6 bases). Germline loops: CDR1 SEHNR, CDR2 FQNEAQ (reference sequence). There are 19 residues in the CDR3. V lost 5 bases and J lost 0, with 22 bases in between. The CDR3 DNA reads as TGTGCCAGCAGCCCCGGGACACTCCCGTCCCATGCAACTAATGAAAAACTGTTTTTT. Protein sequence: CASSPGTLPSHATNEKLFF.

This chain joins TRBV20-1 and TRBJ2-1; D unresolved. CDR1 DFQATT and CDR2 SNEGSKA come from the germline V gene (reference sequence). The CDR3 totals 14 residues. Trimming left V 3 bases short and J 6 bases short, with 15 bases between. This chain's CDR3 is CSASSRLSSNEQFF. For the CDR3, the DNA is TGCAGTGCTAGTAGTAGACTTTCGAGCAATGAGCAGTTCTTC.

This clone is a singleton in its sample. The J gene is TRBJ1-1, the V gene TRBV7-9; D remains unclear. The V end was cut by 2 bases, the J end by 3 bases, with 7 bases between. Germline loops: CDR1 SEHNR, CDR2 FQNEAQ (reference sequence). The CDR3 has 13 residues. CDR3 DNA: TGTGCCAGCAGCTTATTTTCGGACACTGAAGCTTTCTTT. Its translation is CASSLFSDTEAFF.

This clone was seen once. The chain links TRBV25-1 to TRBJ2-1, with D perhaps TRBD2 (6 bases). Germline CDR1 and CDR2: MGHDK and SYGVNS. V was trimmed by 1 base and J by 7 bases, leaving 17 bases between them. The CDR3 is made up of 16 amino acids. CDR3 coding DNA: TGTGCCAGCAGTGAATCGGGTAGAGGGCGGGAAAATGAGCAGTTCTTC. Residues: CASSESGRGRENEQFF.

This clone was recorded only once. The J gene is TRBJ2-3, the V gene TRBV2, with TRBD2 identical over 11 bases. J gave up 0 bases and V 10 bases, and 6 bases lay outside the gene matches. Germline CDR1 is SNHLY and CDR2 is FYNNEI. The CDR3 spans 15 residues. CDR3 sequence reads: CATEGLADSTDTQYF. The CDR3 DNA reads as TGTGCCACCGAGGGACTAGCGGATAGCACAGATACGCAGTATTTT.